Listed below are T cell receptor beta chains from one sample, sequenced in a study of CD8 T cells in ankylosing spondylitis. TCRdb reanalysed the 5' RACE reads using MiXCR and keeps one entry per CDR3 protein. The sample contains around 770,000 distinct CDR3 sequences, 15% to 20% of which appear only once. What was sequenced was blood, either unsorted or a sorted T cell fraction (not recorded which). These receptors were taken from a male donor with ankylosing spondylitis. Each CDR3 is given with its conserved first and last residue. The order of the fields is CDR3 protein, CDR3 DNA, J gene, clone size, V gene, D gene. The D gene is left open where the match is weak. Rows may omit the clone size; those that give it use once, few, many or a size class.

CDR3 protein: CSARRGEGGAIGYTF; CDR3 DNA: TGCAGTGCTAGAAGGGGGGAAGGGGGTGCCATTGGCTACACCTTC; J gene: TRBJ1-2; clone size: .; V gene: TRBV20-1; D gene: .
CDR3 protein: CASSLKGTGGPANTGELFF; CDR3 DNA: TGCGCCAGCAGCCTTAAGGGGACGGGAGGGCCTGCGAACACCGGGGAGCTGTTTTTT; J gene: TRBJ2-2; clone size: few; V gene: TRBV4-3; D gene: TRBD2
CDR3 protein: CASSPQGALLFNQPQHF; CDR3 DNA: TGTGCCAGCTCTCCTCAGGGGGCCCTCTTGTTCAATCAGCCCCAGCATTTT; J gene: TRBJ1-5; clone size: .; V gene: TRBV7-8; D gene: TRBD1
CDR3 protein: CASSQGGTRLYEQYF; CDR3 DNA: TGTGCCAGCAGCCAAGGGGGGACTAGATTATACGAGCAGTACTTC; J gene: TRBJ2-7; clone size: few; V gene: TRBV3-1; D gene: TRBD2
CDR3 protein: CASSLVQGAGQPQHF; CDR3 DNA: TGTGCCAGCAGTTTAGTACAGGGGGCCGGTCAGCCCCAGCATTTT; J gene: TRBJ1-5; clone size: .; V gene: TRBV12-3/TRBV12-4; D gene: TRBD1
CDR3 protein: CASTLDRGPGNTIYF; CDR3 DNA: TGTGCCAGCACCCTAGACAGGGGTCCTGGAAACACCATATATTTT; J gene: TRBJ1-3; clone size: few; V gene: TRBV12-3/TRBV12-4; D gene: TRBD1
CDR3 protein: CASSFARQSAYEQYF; CDR3 DNA: TGCGCCAGCAGCTTCGCGCGTCAGTCCGCCTACGAGCAGTACTTC; J gene: TRBJ2-7; clone size: .; V gene: TRBV5-1; D gene: .
CDR3 protein: CSARDRDTNTEAFF; CDR3 DNA: TGCAGTGCTAGAGATCGGGATACTAACACTGAAGCTTTCTTT; J gene: TRBJ1-1; clone size: few; V gene: TRBV20-1; D gene: .
CDR3 protein: CASSLALGFNTEAFF; CDR3 DNA: TGTGCCAGCAGCTTAGCGCTGGGGTTTAACACTGAAGCTTTCTTT; J gene: TRBJ1-1; clone size: few; V gene: TRBV7-6; D gene: .
CDR3 protein: CASSLPQGQGRSNQPQHF; CDR3 DNA: TGTGCCAGCAGCTTACCCCAGGGACAGGGGAGGAGCAATCAGCCCCAGCATTTT; J gene: TRBJ1-5; clone size: few; V gene: TRBV11-1; D gene: TRBD1
CDR3 protein: CASSLVSFGTDTQYF; CDR3 DNA: TGTGCCAGCAGTTTGGTGTCATTCGGCACAGATACGCAGTATTTT; J gene: TRBJ2-3; clone size: .; V gene: TRBV28; D gene: .
CDR3 protein: CSAGTSGKRETQYF; CDR3 DNA: TGCAGTGCTGGTACAAGCGGGAAACGGGAGACCCAGTACTTC; J gene: TRBJ2-5; clone size: few; V gene: TRBV20-1; D gene: TRBD2
CDR3 protein: CSAIPGQLNTGELFF; CDR3 DNA: TGCAGTGCTATCCCGGGACAGTTAAACACCGGGGAGCTGTTTTTT; J gene: TRBJ2-2; clone size: few; V gene: TRBV20-1; D gene: TRBD1
CDR3 protein: CSCGGSNYGYTF; CDR3 DNA: TGCAGCTGTGGTGGGAGTAACTATGGCTACACCTTC; J gene: TRBJ1-2; clone size: .; V gene: TRBV29-1; D gene: .
CDR3 protein: CASSLVRDGAEETQYF; CDR3 DNA: TGTGCCAGCAGTTTAGTACGGGACGGGGCGGAAGAGACCCAGTACTTC; J gene: TRBJ2-5; clone size: .; V gene: TRBV27; D gene: .
CDR3 protein: CASSQDPGNTIYF; CDR3 DNA: TGTGCCAGCAGCCAGGACCCTGGAAACACCATATATTTT; J gene: TRBJ1-3; clone size: few; V gene: TRBV12-3/TRBV12-4; D gene: .
CDR3 protein: CSAIEGQGEAFF; CDR3 DNA: TGCAGTGCTATCGAGGGACAGGGAGAGGCTTTCTTT; J gene: TRBJ1-1; clone size: few; V gene: TRBV20-1; D gene: TRBD1
CDR3 protein: CASSLLDAHEQFF; CDR3 DNA: TGTGCCAGCAGCTTACTAGATGCCCATGAGCAGTTCTTC; J gene: TRBJ2-1; clone size: .; V gene: TRBV7-3; D gene: .
CDR3 protein: CASSLGLTGVVGAFF; CDR3 DNA: TGTGCCAGCAGCTTAGGCCTGACAGGGGTTGTTGGAGCTTTCTTT; J gene: TRBJ1-1; clone size: .; V gene: TRBV7-9; D gene: TRBD1
CDR3 protein: CSAEAGGGYNEQFF; CDR3 DNA: TGCAGCGCAGAAGCAGGGGGCGGGTACAATGAGCAGTTCTTC; J gene: TRBJ2-1; clone size: .; V gene: TRBV20-1; D gene: TRBD1
CDR3 protein: CASSFAKSYEQYF; CDR3 DNA: TGTGCCAGCAGTTTCGCAAAATCCTACGAGCAGTACTTC; J gene: TRBJ2-7; clone size: few; V gene: TRBV27; D gene: .
CDR3 protein: CSALKGRDFDTQYF; CDR3 DNA: TGCAGTGCCCTCAAGGGCAGGGACTTTGATACGCAGTATTTT; J gene: TRBJ2-3; clone size: .; V gene: TRBV20-1; D gene: .
CDR3 protein: CAKRGEETQYF; CDR3 DNA: TGTGCCAAACGGGGGGAAGAGACCCAGTACTTC; J gene: TRBJ2-5; clone size: .; V gene: TRBV9; D gene: TRBD2
CDR3 protein: CASSSWTDEQYF; CDR3 DNA: TGTGCCAGCAGCTCCTGGACGGATGAGCAGTACTTC; J gene: TRBJ2-7; clone size: .; V gene: TRBV5-6; D gene: .
CDR3 protein: CASSLIFPGGETQYF; CDR3 DNA: TGTGCCAGCAGTTTGATTTTTCCGGGGGGAGAGACCCAGTACTTC; J gene: TRBJ2-5; clone size: few; V gene: TRBV12-3/TRBV12-4; D gene: TRBD2
CDR3 protein: CASSGLGTSGDTQYF; CDR3 DNA: TGCGCCAGCAGCGGGTTAGGGACTAGCGGGGATACGCAGTATTTT; J gene: TRBJ2-3; clone size: .; V gene: TRBV5-1; D gene: TRBD2
CDR3 protein: CSAEAADTAKVEAFF; CDR3 DNA: TGCAGTGCTGAAGCAGCGGACACTGCGAAGGTTGAGGCTTTCTTT; J gene: TRBJ1-1; clone size: .; V gene: TRBV20-1; D gene: .
CDR3 protein: CSAGGQGNAEQYF; CDR3 DNA: TGCAGTGCTGGGGGACAGGGAAATGCCGAGCAGTACTTC; J gene: TRBJ2-7; clone size: many; V gene: TRBV20-1; D gene: TRBD1
CDR3 protein: CSAREGTGMAYEQYF; CDR3 DNA: TGCAGTGCTAGAGAGGGGACAGGGATGGCCTACGAGCAGTACTTC; J gene: TRBJ2-7; clone size: .; V gene: TRBV20-1; D gene: TRBD1